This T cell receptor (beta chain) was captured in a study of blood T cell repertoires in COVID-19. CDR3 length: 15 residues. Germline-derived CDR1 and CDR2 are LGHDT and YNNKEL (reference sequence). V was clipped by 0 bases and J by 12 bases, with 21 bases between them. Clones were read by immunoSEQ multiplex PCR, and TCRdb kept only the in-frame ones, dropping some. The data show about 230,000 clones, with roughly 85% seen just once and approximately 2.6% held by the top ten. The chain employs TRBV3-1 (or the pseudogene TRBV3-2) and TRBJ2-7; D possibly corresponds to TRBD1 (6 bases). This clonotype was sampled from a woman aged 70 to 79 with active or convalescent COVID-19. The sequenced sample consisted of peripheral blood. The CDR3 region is CASSQDSDRNTGSYF. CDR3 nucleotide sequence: TGTGCCAGCAGCCAAGATTCTGACAGGAATACTGGGTCGTACTTC.